These T cell receptor beta chains were read from a single sample in a study of blood T cells in healthy people across ages. TCRdb recomputed calls from the 5' RACE reads with MiXCR, one row per CDR3 protein. The sample shows hundreds of thousands of distinct CDR3 sequences, about 28% of them seen only once. The sample consisted of blood. The origin of the receptors is a woman of 80 years or more in good health. CDR3s include the opening cysteine and the closing phenylalanine or tryptophan.

CDR3 length: 15
V gene: TRBV13
CDR3 protein: CASSPGLASSYEQYF

CDR3 length: 15
V gene: TRBV3-1
CDR3 protein: CASNQGGGIRYEQYF

CDR3 length: 15
V gene: TRBV6-6
CDR3 protein: CASSYSVQREDGYTF

CDR3 length: 15
V gene: TRBV2
CDR3 protein: CASSAARTGGNEQFF

CDR3 length: 18
V gene: TRBV21-1
CDR3 protein: CASSIPLEDRRYQETQYF

CDR3 length: 13
V gene: TRBV29-1
CDR3 protein: CSVAGGARKIPFF

CDR3 length: 14
V gene: TRBV20-1
CDR3 protein: CSASRSTGVETQYF

CDR3 length: 16
V gene: TRBV14
CDR3 protein: CASSQEGTSGGGEQFF

CDR3 length: 15
V gene: TRBV7-9
CDR3 protein: CASSYSSGGDGEQFF

CDR3 length: 14
V gene: TRBV3-1
CDR3 protein: CASSQGTGREKLFF

CDR3 length: 15
V gene: TRBV7-9
CDR3 protein: CASSHSTSGGKTQYF

CDR3 length: 13
V gene: TRBV5-5
CDR3 protein: CASSLSPNTEAFF

CDR3 length: 14
V gene: TRBV6-2/TRBV6-3
CDR3 protein: CASRPSGGTDTQYF

CDR3 length: 12
V gene: TRBV6-2/TRBV6-3
CDR3 protein: CASSHDANTQHF

CDR3 length: 13
V gene: TRBV6-6
CDR3 protein: CASSPTGLYGYTF

CDR3 length: 18
V gene: TRBV3-1
CDR3 protein: CASSQVGGRSASNEKRFF

CDR3 length: 12
V gene: TRBV7-2
CDR3 protein: CACSPGTDAQYF

CDR3 length: 15
V gene: TRBV6-2/TRBV6-3
CDR3 protein: CASSYTGGQTDTQYF

CDR3 length: 13
V gene: TRBV12-3/TRBV12-4
CDR3 protein: CASRGNSNQPQHF

CDR3 length: 21
V gene: TRBV12-3/TRBV12-4
CDR3 protein: CASSRGWGGTSGGLSTDTQYF

CDR3 length: 15
V gene: TRBV11-2
CDR3 protein: CASSSQQMGADTQYF

CDR3 length: 16
V gene: TRBV5-1
CDR3 protein: CASSLTSGGSTDTQYF

CDR3 length: 13
V gene: TRBV7-8
CDR3 protein: CASRPGGYNEQFF

CDR3 length: 15
V gene: TRBV3-1
CDR3 protein: CASSQRLIMNTEAFF

CDR3 length: 13
V gene: TRBV6-5
CDR3 protein: CASRDLWTTEAFF

CDR3 length: 15
V gene: TRBV20-1
CDR3 protein: CSARQLSSYNSPLHF

CDR3 length: 17
V gene: TRBV11-2
CDR3 protein: CAGSWGLAGSSYNEQYF

CDR3 length: 14
V gene: TRBV4-1
CDR3 protein: CASSQDSYNYGYTF

CDR3 length: 14
V gene: TRBV20-1
CDR3 protein: CSARDRPSSYEQYF

CDR3 length: 13
V gene: TRBV30
CDR3 protein: CAWTPGSTDTQYF

CDR3 length: 12
V gene: TRBV30
CDR3 protein: CAWRGNYNEQFF

CDR3 length: 18
V gene: TRBV6-1
CDR3 protein: CASSQGLTAGSSTDTQYF

CDR3 length: 13
V gene: TRBV30
CDR3 protein: CAWSVGDSYEQYF

CDR3 length: 12
V gene: TRBV6-1
CDR3 protein: CASMAPNEKLFF

CDR3 length: 15
V gene: TRBV6-6
CDR3 protein: CASSYSRDQGDTQYF

CDR3 length: 14
V gene: TRBV20-1
CDR3 protein: CSAPNRGLGEKLFF

CDR3 length: 15
V gene: TRBV6-6
CDR3 protein: CASFFTGQGNTEAFF

CDR3 length: 15
V gene: TRBV4-1
CDR3 protein: CASSQVGNLNTEAFF

CDR3 length: 17
V gene: TRBV11-1
CDR3 protein: CASSTGQHTSNTGELFF

CDR3 length: 13
V gene: TRBV6-5
CDR3 protein: CASSPPQGDGYTF